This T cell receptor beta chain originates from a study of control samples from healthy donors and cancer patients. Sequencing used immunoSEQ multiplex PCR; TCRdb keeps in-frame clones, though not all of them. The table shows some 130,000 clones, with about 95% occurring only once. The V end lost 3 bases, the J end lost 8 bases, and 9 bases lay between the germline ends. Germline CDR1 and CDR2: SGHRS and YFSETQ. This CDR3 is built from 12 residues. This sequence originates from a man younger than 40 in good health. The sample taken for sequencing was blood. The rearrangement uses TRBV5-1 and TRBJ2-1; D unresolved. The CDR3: CASSSVRDEQFF. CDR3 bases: TGCGCCAGCAGCTCTGTCCGAGATGAGCAGTTCTTC.